This T cell receptor beta chain was documented in a study of T cell clones after liver transplantation. Study-wide background: A pre-transplant mixed lymphocyte reaction with TCRbeta sequencing defined graft-donor-reactive clones followed in post-transplant blood. Until 12-24 months post-transplant, subjects got standard immunosuppression and no induction. Notes on the study in general: In most of the 8 subjects, circulating graft-donor-reactive CD4 TCRbeta sequences fell significantly after transplant. Migration into the graft, not deletion, may explain lost graft donor-reactive T cells.

As to this clone: The antigen remains undetermined.

Profiling relied on immunoSEQ multiplex PCR, and the TCRdb table lists in-frame clones only, not all of them. The sample lists just under 60,000 clones, less than 85% occurring once. V gave up 0 bases and J gave up 4 bases, with 10 bases separating them. The V gene's germline CDR1 is MNHEY and CDR2 SVGAGI. The CDR3 has 15 amino acids. The sample in question was CD4+ T cells from blood, obtained at the approximately 16-month timepoint. The chain employs TRBV6-5 and TRBJ1-3; D call uncertain. This TCR came from a human patient who received a liver transplant. The T cells may come from the graft donor. CDR3 sequence reads: CASSYSGKMGNTIYF. As DNA, the CDR3 is TGTGCCAGCAGTTACTCCGGAAAGATGGGAAACACCATATATTTT.